Listed below are T cell receptor beta chains from one sample, sequenced in a study of T-cell reconstitution after alpha-beta-depleted transplantation in children. TCRdb re-called the PCR reads with MiXCR, one entry per CDR3 protein. The sample consists of 250,000 to 350,000 distinct CDR3 sequences, 23% of them appearing once. The sequenced sample was PBMCs, mostly from graft donor cells, obtained 180 days after TCRalphabeta/CD19-depleted stem cell transplant. These receptors all come from a male patient between 5 and 17 years old who had a stem cell transplant for acute lymphoblastic leukemia, so the T cells may come from the graft donor. Both conserved end residues are trimmed from each CDR3. Fields, in order: CDR3 protein, J gene, V gene.

ASSPGTGTSINQPQH	TRBJ1-5	TRBV12-3/TRBV12-4
SVDSRAPGRYEQY	TRBJ2-7	TRBV29-1
ASSSLGSPTEAF	TRBJ1-1	TRBV5-1
SAQRGHTQY	TRBJ2-3	TRBV20-1
ASSPSGLRSGELF	TRBJ2-2	TRBV9
ASSEGQNTEAF	TRBJ1-1	TRBV10-1
SVGRTSGRTFGA	TRBJ2-1	TRBV29-1
ASSEGQGRSEAF	TRBJ1-1	TRBV10-1
ASSLSPGQGASYEQY	TRBJ2-7	TRBV14
ASSLGATGRGTDTQY	TRBJ2-3	TRBV5-1
SARDREALIYSNQPQH	TRBJ1-5	TRBV20-1
ASSLAGNTGELF	TRBJ2-2	TRBV5-5
ASSFVENRLYGYT	TRBJ1-2	TRBV7-9
ASSLASGTSGNEQF	TRBJ2-1	TRBV5-1
ASSLTGLAGAGELF	TRBJ2-2	TRBV7-2
ASSPSGLAGASYNEQF	TRBJ2-1	TRBV5-1
SVYRAWDTEAF	TRBJ1-1	TRBV29-1
ASSPGRGGRNSTGELF	TRBJ2-2	TRBV4-1
ASSLTDDTDTQY	TRBJ2-3	TRBV7-3
ASSFGTFSGNTIY	TRBJ1-3	TRBV11-2
ASANSYEQY	TRBJ2-7	TRBV27
ASSLMLAGPTGELF	TRBJ2-2	TRBV5-1
ASSLDSGAGKPQH	TRBJ1-5	TRBV11-2
ASRLAGGRTDTQY	TRBJ2-3	TRBV28
ASSVREETQY	TRBJ2-5	TRBV6-4
ASSSLDRGSNTGELF	TRBJ2-2	TRBV7-9
ASSPQLTSGQPEQF	TRBJ2-1	TRBV4-2
ASSAPSGELF	TRBJ2-2	TRBV7-6
ASSQVGIGTRDPYEQY	TRBJ2-7	TRBV4-1
ASSPGTGVNSPLH	TRBJ1-6	TRBV7-8
SAEPPGWTNEKLF	TRBJ1-4	TRBV20-1
ASSLVDWAYNEQF	TRBJ2-1	TRBV5-1
ASSHQGSNQPQH	TRBJ1-5	TRBV12-3/TRBV12-4
ASSLGLAFSSYEQY	TRBJ2-7	TRBV11-2
ASSELSRSFEEQF	TRBJ2-1	TRBV6-1
ASSPGELYRGERDTGELF	TRBJ2-2	TRBV5-1
SVEDRWVTSGSHEQY	TRBJ2-7	TRBV29-1
ASSFGSISYEQY	TRBJ2-7	TRBV27
ASSLMVAGTSGSGQY	TRBJ2-7	TRBV7-2
ASRGNKNGYT	TRBJ1-2	TRBV6-1
ASNMAGRYEQY	TRBJ2-7	TRBV7-9
ASSQGQGGYT	TRBJ1-2	TRBV3-1
ATSDASRGFPSEQF	TRBJ2-1	TRBV24-1
ASSLFKGVPYEQY	TRBJ2-7	TRBV7-3
ASSENRGVGNTIY	TRBJ1-3	TRBV21-1
ASSSDRGEKPF	TRBJ1-4	TRBV7-3
ASSLARNRVQPQH	TRBJ1-5	TRBV7-2
ASSLGGQPYEKLF	TRBJ1-4	TRBV7-9
ASSAGLSYEQY	TRBJ2-7	TRBV6-1